This TCR beta chain was sequenced in a study of cytomegalovirus exposure and HLA in healthy donors. Researchers ran the PCR with 60 Vbeta and 13 Jbeta primers. Generated by immunoSEQ multiplex PCR, the TCRdb table keeps only in-frame clones and is missing some. The sample has roughly 120,000 clones, about 8.5% seen once. Between the trimmed V and J ends, which lost 3 bases and 4 bases, there was a span of 15 bases. Germline CDR1 SGHTA, CDR2 FQGNSA. The CDR3 loop spans 15 amino acids. This clonotype was sampled from a man in his forties in good health and CMV-seronegative. The sequencing input was PBMCs. This sequence joins TRBV7-2 and TRBJ1-1, with TRBD1 as a possible D gene (5 bases). The chain's CDR3 is CASSLAGYLSTEAFF. The CDR3 nucleotides read TGTGCCAGCAGCTTGGCAGGGTACTTAAGCACTGAAGCTTTCTTT.